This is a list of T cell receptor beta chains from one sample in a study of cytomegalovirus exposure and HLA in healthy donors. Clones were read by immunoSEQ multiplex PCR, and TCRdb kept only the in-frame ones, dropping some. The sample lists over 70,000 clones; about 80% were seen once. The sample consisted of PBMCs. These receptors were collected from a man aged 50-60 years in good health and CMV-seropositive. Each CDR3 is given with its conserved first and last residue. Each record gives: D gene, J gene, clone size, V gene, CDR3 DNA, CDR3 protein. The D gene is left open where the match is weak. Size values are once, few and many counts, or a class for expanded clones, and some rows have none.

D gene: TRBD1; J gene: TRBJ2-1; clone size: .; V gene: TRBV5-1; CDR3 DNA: TGCGCCAGCAGGGGGGCGTTTGAGGGGGCTGGTAAGAATGAGCAGTTCTTC; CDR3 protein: CASRGAFEGAGKNEQFF
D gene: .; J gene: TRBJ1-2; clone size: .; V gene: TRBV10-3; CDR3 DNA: TGTGCCATCAGTGAGAGACAGGAGAACTATGGCTACACCTTC; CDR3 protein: CAISERQENYGYTF
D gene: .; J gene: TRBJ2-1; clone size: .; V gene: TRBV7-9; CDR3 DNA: TGTGCCAGCAGCTTAGGGTCACAACGGGTGGATGAGCAGTTCTTC; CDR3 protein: CASSLGSQRVDEQFF
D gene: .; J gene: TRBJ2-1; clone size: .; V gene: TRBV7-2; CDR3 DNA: TGTGCCAGCAGCCGGAGGGGTGAGCAGTTCTTC; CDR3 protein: CASSRRGEQFF
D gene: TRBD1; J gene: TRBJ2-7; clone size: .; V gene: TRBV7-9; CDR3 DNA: TGTTCCAGCAGCCAAGATCTGTGGGGACAGGGCTACGAGCAGTACTTC; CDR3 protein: CSSSQDLWGQGYEQYF
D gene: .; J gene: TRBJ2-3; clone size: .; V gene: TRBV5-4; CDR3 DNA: TGTGCCAGCAGCTGGAGAGGAACAGATACGCAGTATTTT; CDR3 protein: CASSWRGTDTQYF
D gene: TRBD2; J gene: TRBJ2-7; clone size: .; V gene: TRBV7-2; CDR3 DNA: TGTGCCAGCAGCCCCCGGCCCCCTAGCGGCGGCTCCTACGAGCAGTACTTC; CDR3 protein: CASSPRPPSGGSYEQYF
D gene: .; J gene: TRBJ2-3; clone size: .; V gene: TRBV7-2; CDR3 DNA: TGTGCCAGCAGCCTCAGCGGTCGCACAGATACGCAGTATTTT; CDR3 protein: CASSLSGRTDTQYF
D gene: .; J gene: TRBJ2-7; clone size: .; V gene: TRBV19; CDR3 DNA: TGTGCCAGTAGTATTATTAGCGGTGCCTACGAGCAGTACTTC; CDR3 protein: CASSIISGAYEQYF
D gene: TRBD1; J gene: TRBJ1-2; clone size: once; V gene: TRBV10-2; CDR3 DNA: TGCGCCAGCAGTCGGGACAGTTACAACTATGGCTACACCTTC; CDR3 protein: CASSRDSYNYGYTF
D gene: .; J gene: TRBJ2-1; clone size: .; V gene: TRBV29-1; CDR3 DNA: TGCAGCGTTGAGACGACAGCTTCCTACAATGAGCAGTTCTTC; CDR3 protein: CSVETTASYNEQFF
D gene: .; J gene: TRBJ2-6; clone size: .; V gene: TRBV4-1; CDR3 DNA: TGCGCCAGCAGCCAAGAATGGGTACTGGGGGCCAACGGCCTGACTTTC; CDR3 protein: CASSQEWVLGANGLTF